A single sample is the source of the 10 T cell receptor beta chains below, sequenced in a study of cytomegalovirus exposure and HLA in healthy donors. The PCR used 60 Vbeta and 13 Jbeta primers. Sequencing used immunoSEQ multiplex PCR; TCRdb keeps in-frame clones, though not all of them. The sample holds 200,000 to 250,000 clones, just over 75% seen once. Sequencing input: PBMCs. These receptors came from a man aged 18 to 30 in good health and CMV-seronegative.

The genes are TRBV28 and TRBJ2-2, with D perhaps TRBD1 (6 bases). With 4 bases removed from V and 6 bases from J, the gap between germline ends came to 12 bases. CDR3 length equals 14 residues. Germline V gene sequence: CDR1 MDHEN, CDR2 SYDVKM. This CDR3 reads CASSSYRDPGELFF. CDR3 in DNA: TGTGCCAGCAGTTCCTACAGGGACCCCGGGGAGCTGTTTTTT.

The CDR3 DNA reads as TGTGCCAGTAGTATCCTGGGCGTGAGTGAAGCTTTCTTT. Protein: CASSILGVSEAFF. V is TRBV19 and J is TRBJ1-1; the D is unclear. The CDR3 consists of 13 residues. Germline CDR1 reads LNHDA; CDR2 reads SQIVND (reference sequence). Trimming shortened V by 3 bases and J by 7 bases, and 12 bases separated the two germline ends.

This clone was recorded only once. The rearrangement links TRBV29-1 to TRBJ2-1; TRBD1 matches at 11 bases. The length of the CDR3 is 12 residues. CDR1 is SQVTM, CDR2 ANQGSEA, per germline. Trimming took 5 bases from V and 7 from J; bases not matched to a gene: 1. This CDR3 reads CSVWDRGNEQFF. Written as DNA, the CDR3 is TGCAGCGTTTGGGACAGGGGGAATGAGCAGTTCTTC.

This chain uses TRBV10-3 with TRBJ2-5, with D possibly TRBD1 on 6 matching bases. The germline V and J ends were trimmed by 4 bases and 2 bases, with 14 bases remaining between them. CDR1 and CDR2 (germline): ENHRY, SYGVKD. This CDR3 is built from 15 residues. The CDR3 reads CAISAPGTKQETQYF. For the CDR3, the DNA is TGTGCCATCAGTGCCCCCGGGACAAAACAAGAGACCCAGTACTTC.

This clone is a singleton in its sample. The chain joins TRBV6-1 to TRBJ2-7; 11 bases agree with TRBD2. This CDR3 contains 15 residues. Unmatched junction bases numbered 9, after V lost 5 bases and J lost 6 bases. Germline V gene sequence: CDR1 MNHNS, CDR2 SASEGT. The CDR3 nucleotides read TGTGCCAGCAGTTCCGGGACTAGCGGCCTACGCGAGCAGTACTTC. This sequence encodes CASSSGTSGLREQYF.

The chain employs TRBV19 and TRBJ1-5; D may be TRBD1 (6 bases). Trimming left V 5 bases short and J 9 bases short, with 17 bases between. The germline gives CDR1 LNHDA, CDR2 SQIVND (reference sequence). The CDR3 runs to 14 residues. The DNA of the CDR3 is TGTGCCAGTAGTCTCCAGGGGACCCAATTGCCCCAGCATTTT. Translating gives CASSLQGTQLPQHF.

The V call is TRBV28, the J call TRBJ1-5; TRBD1 aligns across 7 bases. The ends lost 11 bases at V and 5 bases at J; junction bases unmatched: 9. The length of the CDR3 is 13 residues. The germline V gene encodes CDR1 MDHEN and CDR2 SYDVKM. The CDR3 DNA reads as TGTGCCGGTGGCGGGACAGACTATCAGCCCCAGCATTTT. Protein product: CAGGGTDYQPQHF.

The chain couples TRBV28 to TRBJ1-5; 8 nucleotides agree with TRBD1. The CDR3 extends over 16 amino acids. Looked up from germline, CDR1 is MDHEN and CDR2 is SYDVKM. The V and J ends lost 5 bases and 2 bases, in that order; junction bases with no gene match: 8. The CDR3 here is CASSPTGGKRNQPQHF. Here the CDR3 DNA reads TGTGCCAGCAGTCCCACAGGGGGTAAACGCAATCAGCCCCAGCATTTT. Looking up the rest from reference TRBV28 and TRBJ1-5 gives the full variable domain: DVKVTQSSRYLVKRTGEKVFLECVQDMDHENMFWYRQDPGLGLRLIYFSYDVKMKEKGDIPEGYSVSREKKERFSLILESASTNQTSMYLCASSPTGGKRNQPQHFGDGTRLSIL.

DNA for the CDR3: TGTGCCAGCAGCTTGGGGTCGGGGGGTGAAGCTTTCTTT. Amino acid sequence: CASSLGSGGEAFF. The chain joins TRBV5-6 to TRBJ1-1; D is possibly TRBD1 (5 bases). Trimming removed 0 bases at V and 7 bases at J, with 10 bases between. The CDR3 has 13 residues. The germline CDR1 and CDR2 sequences are SGHDT and YYEEEE.

This clone has just one count. V is TRBV19 and J is TRBJ1-5; D is unclear. With 7 bases removed from V and 2 bases from J, the gap between germline ends came to 9 bases. The germline gives CDR1 LNHDA, CDR2 SQIVND (reference sequence). CDR3 length: 13 amino acids. This CDR3 is CASKEYGNQPQHF. As DNA, the CDR3 is TGTGCCAGTAAGGAGTACGGCAATCAGCCCCAGCATTTT.